This T cell receptor (beta chain) was sequenced in a study of T cell changes during pregnancy in multiple sclerosis. Data came from immunoSEQ multiplex PCR; TCRdb stores just in-frame clones and leaves some out. This sample has 70,000 to 80,000 clones, with over 85% found just once. V lost 6 bases and J 5 bases, leaving 16 bases between the germline ends. Germline V gene data show CDR1 as SNHLY and CDR2 as FYNNEI. This CDR3 has 14 residues. The rearrangement uses TRBV2 and TRBJ1-1, with a weak D call TRBD1 (5 bases). Sequencing was performed on peripheral blood, taken after pregnancy. The sequence was collected from a female donor in good health, enrolled as a control in a pregnancy study. For the CDR3, the DNA is TGTGCCAGCAGGGCAACAGGAGGGAAAACTGAAGCTTTCTTT. Amino acids: CASRATGGKTEAFF. Full variable domain (rest looked up from reference TRBV2 and TRBJ1-1): EPEVTQTPSHQVTQMGQEVILRCVPISNHLYFYWYRQILGQKVEFLVSFYNNEISEKSEIFDDQFSVERPDGSNFTLKIRSTKLEDSAMYFCASRATGGKTEAFFGQGTRLTVV.